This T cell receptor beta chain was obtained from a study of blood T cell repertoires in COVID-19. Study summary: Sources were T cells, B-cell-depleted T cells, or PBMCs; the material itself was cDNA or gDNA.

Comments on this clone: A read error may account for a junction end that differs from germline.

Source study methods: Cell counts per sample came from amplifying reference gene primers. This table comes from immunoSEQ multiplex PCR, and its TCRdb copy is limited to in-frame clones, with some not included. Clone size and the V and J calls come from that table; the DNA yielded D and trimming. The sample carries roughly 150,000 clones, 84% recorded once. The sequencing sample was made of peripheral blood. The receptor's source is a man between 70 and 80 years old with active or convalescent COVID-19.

The DNA of the CDR3 is TGTGCTAGCAGCTTAGGTTCCGGGTTTGAGACCCAGTACTTC. This gives the protein CASSLGSGFETQYF. The chain couples TRBV7-7 to TRBJ2-5; D is undetermined. The germline gives CDR1 SSHAT, CDR2 FNYEAQ (reference sequence). The CDR3 extends over 14 amino acids.